The clone carrying this TCR beta chain was seen more than once but under ten times. Its antigen is as yet unknown. TCRdb redid the calling of the RACE reads with MiXCR, one entry per CDR3 protein. The sample lists roughly 200,000 distinct CDR3 sequences, approximately 26% occurring once. The sample's time point: patch test 3, about 24 weeks after DPC sensitization. Described treatment: therapeutic diphenylcyclopropenone sensitization with weekly scalp DPC. The entry originates in a study of human T cells and chemical hapten exposure. Study details: Upper inner arm skin measuring 2 cm by 2 cm received 2% DPC for sensitization. Study-wide results and caveats: There was a positive correlation between PT1 expanded TCR counts and patch test score.

Germline assignment: CDR1 SQVTM and CDR2 ANQGSEA. The CDR3 has 13 residues. The germline V and J ends were trimmed by 7 bases and 1 base, with 13 bases remaining between them. The source was whole blood, collected in connection with sensitization to the hapten diphenylcyclopropenone (DPC). The chain has TRBV29-1 and TRBJ2-5, with a weak D call TRBD1 (6 bases). The TCR was taken from a woman aged 35 to 49 with alopecia areata. Some clones in this sample may be carry-over from other donors' samples. The CDR3 nucleotides are TGCAGCGGAGAGGACAGCCGCCAAGAGACCCAGTACTTC. Amino acid sequence: CSGEDSRQETQYF. The full variable domain, completed using reference TRBV29-1 and TRBJ2-5, is SAVISQKPSRDICQRGTSLTIQCQVDSQVTMMFWYRQQPGQSLTLIATANQGSEATYESGFVIDKFPISRPNLTFSTLTVSNMSPEDSSIYLCSGEDSRQETQYFGPGTRLLVL.